These 11 T cell receptor beta chains originate from one sample sequenced in a study of T cell changes during pregnancy in multiple sclerosis. Data came from immunoSEQ multiplex PCR; TCRdb stores just in-frame clones and leaves some out. The sample lists roughly 32,000 clones; approximately 94% were seen once. The sample was CD4+ T cells from peripheral blood mononuclear cells, taken in the second trimester of pregnancy. These receptors originate from a female donor with multiple sclerosis, enrolled in a pregnancy study.

The chain combines TRBV5-8 with TRBJ1-1; D is uncertain. V was pared by 7 bases and J by 2 bases, with 9 bases between. The CDR3 is made up of 12 amino acids. Per germline, CDR1 SGHTS and CDR2 YDEGEE. As DNA, the CDR3 is TGTGCCAGCTCCTTTTATAACACTGAAGCTTTCTTT. Amino acid sequence: CASSFYNTEAFF.

This sequence joins TRBV5-4 and TRBJ1-3; D not certain. In germline, CDR1 is SGHNT, CDR2 YYREEE (reference sequence). The ends were cut back, 4 bases at V and 0 bases at J, with 5 bases in the middle. The CDR3 extends over 13 amino acids. CDR3 in DNA: TGTGCCAGCAGCCGCGCCTCTGGAAACACCATATATTTT. Translation: CASSRASGNTIYF.

The chain employs TRBV7-9 and TRBJ2-1; 10 bases agree with TRBD2. CDR3 length: 18 residues. CDR1 is SEHNR and CDR2 is FQNEAQ in the germline V gene (reference sequence). The ends lost 1 base at V and 2 bases at J; junction bases unmatched: 8. The CDR3 is CASSLELSSGRTYNEQFF. DNA of the CDR3: TGTGCCAGCAGCTTAGAGCTTTCTAGCGGGAGAACCTACAATGAGCAGTTCTTC.

The V gene is TRBV7-2, the J gene TRBJ2-3, with 7 bases lining up with TRBD2. V was clipped by 4 bases and J by 8 bases; unmatched bases: 9. Per germline, CDR1 SGHTA and CDR2 FQGNSA. This CDR3 spans 14 amino acids. The CDR3 sequence: CASSSGTGGGTQYF. As DNA, the CDR3 is TGTGCCAGCAGCTCGGGCACGGGAGGCGGTACGCAGTATTTT.

The chain has TRBV5-1 and TRBJ2-5; D remains unclear. Germline loops: CDR1 SGHRS, CDR2 YFSETQ. V dropped 1 base and J dropped 5 bases, with 18 bases sitting between them. This CDR3 spans 16 amino acids. The CDR3 loop is CASSLSPTLEAETQYF. The DNA of the CDR3 is TGCGCCAGCAGCTTGAGTCCGACGCTTGAAGCGGAGACCCAGTACTTC.

The chain has TRBV7-3 and TRBJ2-2, with 7 bases that match TRBD1. V lost 8 bases to trimming and J lost 4 bases; unmatched junction nucleotides: 4. CDR1 is SGHTA and CDR2 is FQGTGA in the germline V gene. CDR3 size: 13 residues. CDR3 DNA sequence: TGTGCCAGCGGTCAGGGGGTCACCGGGGAGCTGTTTTTT. Translated: CASGQGVTGELFF.

In this sample, this clone turned up once. The chain combines TRBV30 with TRBJ2-3, with 7 positions matching TRBD2. Germline trimming cut 3 bases from V and 1 base from J; bases unmatched to any gene: 1. CDR1 is GTSNPN, CDR2 SVGIG, per germline (reference sequence). CDR3 length: 13 amino acids. The CDR3 DNA follows: TGTGCCTGGAGCGCGGGAGGCACAGATACGCAGTATTTT. It yields the protein CAWSAGGTDTQYF.

This chain links TRBV7-8 with TRBJ2-3; TRBD1 is a possible D gene (5 bases). Trimming cost V 5 bases and J 0 bases, with 15 bases left between them. CDR3 length: 16 amino acids. Germline V gives CDR1 SGHVS, CDR2 FQNEAQ. CDR3 bases: TGTGCCAGCAGCGCCCAAGGGGCGGAAAGCACAGATACGCAGTATTTT. Translating it yields CASSAQGAESTDTQYF.

The V and J genes are TRBV10-3 and TRBJ1-3; maybe TRBD1 (5 bases). CDR1 ENHRY and CDR2 SYGVKD come from the germline V gene. CDR3 length equals 14 residues. The CDR3 sequence is CALGGVGKRDTIYF. CDR3 sequence (DNA): TGTGCTCTGGGGGGGGTGGGCAAAAGGGACACCATATATTTT.

The chain carries TRBV5-1 and TRBJ1-4; no clear D. CDR1 is SGHRS, CDR2 YFSETQ, per germline. The CDR3 loop spans 14 amino acids. V gave up 0 bases and J gave up 8 bases, with 11 bases separating them. The CDR3 DNA reads TGCGCCAGCAGCTTGGAGTGGGCCAGGGAAAAACTGTTTTTT. It specifies CASSLEWAREKLFF.

The chain has TRBV27 and TRBJ2-7; TRBD1 agrees at 7 bases. This CDR3 has 14 amino acids. The germline V gene encodes CDR1 MNHEY and CDR2 SMNVEV (reference sequence). V trimming: 4 bases; J trimming: 1 base; junction bases outside the gene matches: 4. CDR3 nucleotide sequence: TGTGCCAGCAGTTGGACAGGCGAATCCTACGAGCAGTACTTC. Encoded protein: CASSWTGESYEQYF.